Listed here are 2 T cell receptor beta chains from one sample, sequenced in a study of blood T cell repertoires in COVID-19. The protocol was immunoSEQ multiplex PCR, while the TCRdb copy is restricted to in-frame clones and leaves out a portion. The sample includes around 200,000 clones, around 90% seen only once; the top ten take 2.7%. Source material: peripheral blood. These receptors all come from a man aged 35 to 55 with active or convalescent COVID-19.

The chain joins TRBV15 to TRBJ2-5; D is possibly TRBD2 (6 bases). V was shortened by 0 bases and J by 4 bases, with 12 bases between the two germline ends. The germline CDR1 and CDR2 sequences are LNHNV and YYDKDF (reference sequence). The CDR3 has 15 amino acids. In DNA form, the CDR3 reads TGTGCCACCAGCAGAGATCGGGGTAGCGGAGAGACCCAGTACTTC. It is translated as CATSRDRGSGETQYF.

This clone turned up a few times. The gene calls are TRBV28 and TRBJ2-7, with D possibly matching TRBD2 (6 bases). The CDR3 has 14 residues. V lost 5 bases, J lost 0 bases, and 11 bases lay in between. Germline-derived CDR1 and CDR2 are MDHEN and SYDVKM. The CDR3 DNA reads TGTGCCAGCAGTCAAGGGACTGCCTCCTACGAGCAGTACTTC. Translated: CASSQGTASYEQYF.